This paragraph covers one T cell receptor beta chain sequence. This clonotype was seen more than once but under ten times. Its antigen has not been determined. Base-call qualities are not available, and no considerably larger clone is one nucleotide away. This entry belongs to a study of CD8 T cells in ankylosing spondylitis (dated by TCRdb to 2016 to 2017). Concerning the study at large: To find TCR variants linked to disease, the study profiled T cell receptor beta repertoires in ankylosing spondylitis patients and healthy donors. In total, the full study cohort was made up of 85 to 140 healthy donors and 25 or so ankylosing spondylitis patients. Samples of peripheral blood were taken, and for ankylosing spondylitis patients, synovial fluid was collected as well. Overall study outcomes, separate from this receptor: In peripheral blood, the disease-linked clones were found at relatively low frequencies and had a CD8+ phenotype. A TCR beta motif made up of several highly homologous amino acid variants appeared to be characteristic of blood from ankylosing spondylitis patients. Some of the motif variants had been reported before in the synovial fluid and blood of reactive arthritis patients, a finding that suggests common disease-initiation mechanisms. Significant enrichment of the disease-linked clones was reported in matched synovial fluid samples from ankylosing spondylitis patients.

This sample was sequenced with an Illumina HiSeq 2500. TCR beta libraries were prepared by quantitative 5'-RACE with molecular barcodes. On the authors' methods: A new computational method based on a probabilistic model of VDJ rearrangement was used to identify disease-linked TCR variants. TCRdb handled the public reads itself, with Q25 trimming in fastp and clone calling in MiXCR, and kept productive beta chains. Each entry merges the rows of one CDR3 protein and shows their most common DNA and genes. It is TCRdb's table, rather than the study itself, that gives the V and J calls and clone size. For this sample the table gives tens of thousands of distinct CDR3 sequences, of which roughly 9% were detected only once. The top ten clones comprise 30% to 35% of the sample. The CDR1 and CDR2 encoded by the germline V gene (reference sequence) are MNHEY and SMNVEV. V has 4 bases trimmed and J has 3 bases trimmed; junction bases matching no gene number 4. The CDR3 measures 14 amino acids from cysteine to phenylalanine. Only the CDR3 DNA is retained, 42 bases long and in frame from the first base.

The material sequenced was blood, either unsorted or a sorted T cell fraction (not recorded which). The receptor was derived from a male donor with ankylosing spondylitis. The chain uses TRBV27 and TRBJ2-7; a stretch of 9 junction bases matches TRBD1. This receptor has the CDR3 CASSSGQGVYEQYF. The DNA sequence is as follows: TGTGCCAGCAGTTCGGGACAGGGAGTCTACGAGCAGTACTTC.